These 23 T cell receptor beta chains originate from one sample sequenced in a study of T cells in Graves' hyperthyroidism and ophthalmopathy. Amplified TCR beta CDR3 regions derived from RNA transcripts. The TCR CDR3 was amplified in a first-round RT-PCR using the HTBI primer set. MiXCR, run by TCRdb on the multiplex PCR reads, gives a single entry per CDR3 protein. The data contain roughly 380,000 distinct CDR3 sequences, 15% to 20% of them singletons. Sequencing input: blood. Receptors were obtained from a middle-aged woman with Graves' ophthalmopathy.

This clonotype was seen ten or more times. V gene TRBV7-3 combines with J gene TRBJ1-1, with D maybe TRBD1 (6 bases). V gave up 1 base and J gave up 1 base, with 31 bases separating them. Per germline, CDR1 SGHTA and CDR2 FQGTGA. The CDR3 spans 22 residues. The CDR3 DNA reads as TGTGCCAGCAGCTTAAATCGGAAGCCCATGAGGGGCGGAACAGGGTCGAACACTGAAGCTTTCTTT. Its translation: CASSLNRKPMRGGTGSNTEAFF.

This clonotype was detected many times. This rearrangement joins TRBV27 to TRBJ2-7; 9 bases agree with TRBD1. J was trimmed by 3 bases and V by 2 bases; bases with no gene match: 2. Germline V CDR1 and CDR2: MNHEY, SMNVEV (reference sequence). The CDR3 extends over 14 amino acids. The CDR3 reads CASSLEGQGYEQYF. CDR3 coding DNA: TGTGCCAGCAGTTTAGAGGGACAGGGCTACGAGCAGTACTTC.

This clonotype was observed at least ten times. CDR3 DNA sequence: TGTGCCAGCAGCGCCACTACTAGCGTCTCCTACGAGCAGTACTTC. Residues: CASSATTSVSYEQYF. V gene TRBV7-8 combines with J gene TRBJ2-7; 7 bases agree with TRBD2. J was trimmed by 0 bases and V by 5 bases; bases with no gene match: 7. The CDR3 extends over 15 amino acids. CDR1 and CDR2 from the germline V gene are SGHVS and FQNEAQ.

In its sample, this clonotype was seen many times. For the CDR3, the DNA is TGTGCCAGCAGCGAGGAGCTAGCGGGAGTTAGAGAGACCCAGTACTTC. Residues: CASSEELAGVRETQYF. V usage is TRBV2 and J usage is TRBJ2-5; 10 bases line up with TRBD2. Germline V gene data show CDR1 as SNHLY and CDR2 as FYNNEI. Trimming cost V 6 bases and J 4 bases; bases outside gene matches: 11. The CDR3 is 16 residues long.

This clonotype was found many times. The rearrangement links TRBV7-3 to TRBJ2-2; D is uncertain. Trimming stripped 5 bases from V and 8 bases from J, with 9 bases between. CDR1 and CDR2 from the germline V gene are SGHTA and FQGTGA. CDR3 length equals 12 residues. The CDR3 here is CASSHPMGELFF. CDR3 in DNA: TGTGCCAGCAGCCATCCTATGGGGGAGCTGTTTTTT.

Points on this clonotype: One end of the junction is discordant with germline, which a read error may explain. This rearrangement joins TRBV6-9 to TRBJ1-1; D is possibly TRBD1 (5 bases). The CDR3 extends over 17 amino acids. Germline V gives CDR1 MNHGY, CDR2 SVAAGI. The CDR3 region has the DNA TGTGCCAGCAGTTACGTCCCGGGACCGGGTGGGGAGACTGAAGCTTCCTTT. Amino acids: CASSYVPGPGGETEASF.

This clonotype has a count of ten or more. The chain couples TRBV6-2 or TRBV6-3 to TRBJ2-3; D gene uncertain. The CDR3 contains 14 residues. Looked up from germline, CDR1 is MNHEY and CDR2 is SVGEGT. Trimming removed 6 bases at V and 5 bases at J, with 15 bases between. DNA for the CDR3: TGTGCCAGCAGAGGGCTGCGCGTTTTAGATACGCAGTATTTT. Protein: CASRGLRVLDTQYF.

Many counts were recorded for this clonotype. V is TRBV30 and J is TRBJ2-7; 10 bases line up with TRBD1. Germline V CDR1 and CDR2: GTSNPN, SVGIG (reference sequence). CDR3 length: 12 amino acids. J was trimmed by 2 bases and V by 8 bases; bases with no gene match: 3. CDR3 nucleotides: TGTGCCACCGGGACAGGGGCCTACGAGCAGTACTTC. Its translation is CATGTGAYEQYF.

This clonotype appeared many times. The rearrangement uses TRBV7-2 and TRBJ2-5; D gene ambiguous. CDR1 is SGHTA and CDR2 is FQGNSA in the germline V gene. Trimming took 1 base from V and 5 from J, leaving 11 bases between them. This CDR3 comprises 14 residues. The CDR3, as DNA: TGTGCCAGCAGCTTAGAACTTTTGCATGAGACCCAGTACTTC. It codes for CASSLELLHETQYF.

V is TRBV27 and J is TRBJ2-7; TRBD2 aligns across 9 bases. CDR1 and CDR2 from the germline V gene are MNHEY and SMNVEV (reference sequence). The CDR3 is 15 amino acids. Trimming cost V 6 bases and J 5 bases; bases outside gene matches: 11. The CDR3 coding sequence is TGTGCCAGCAGCCAGGCTGCGGGAGGGTGGGACGAGCAGTACTTC. Translated: CASSQAAGGWDEQYF.

The rearrangement links TRBV5-1 to TRBJ2-7; TRBD1 matches at 10 bases. Germline V gives CDR1 SGHRS, CDR2 YFSETQ. V lost 2 bases to trimming and J lost 6 bases; unmatched junction nucleotides: 2. The CDR3 loop spans 13 amino acids. This CDR3 reads CASSFDRGREQYF. The DNA of the CDR3 is TGCGCCAGCAGCTTCGACAGGGGGCGCGAGCAGTACTTC. Variable domain in full (rest from reference TRBV5-1 and TRBJ2-7): KAGVTQTPRYLIKTRGQQVTLSCSPISGHRSVSWYQQTPGQGLQFLFEYFSETQRNKGNFPGRFSGRQFSNSRSEMNVSTLELGDSALYLCASSFDRGREQYFGPGTRLTVT.

This clonotype was picked up many times. The chain joins TRBV20-1 to TRBJ1-1; tentatively, D is TRBD1 (5 bases). Trimming left V 1 base short and J 11 bases short, with 17 bases between. This CDR3 spans 13 amino acids. Germline V gives CDR1 DFQATT, CDR2 SNEGSKA (reference sequence). CDR3 amino acids: CSARVLGPGGAFF. The CDR3 nucleotides read TGCAGTGCTAGAGTCCTAGGACCTGGGGGGGCTTTCTTT.

The table lists this clonotype with many counts. This chain links TRBV11-2 with TRBJ1-1; 9 bases align to TRBD1. CDR3 length: 14 amino acids. After removal of 5 bases from V and 3 bases from J, the junction contained 4 bases not matched to a gene. CDR1 and CDR2 (germline): SGHAT, FQNNGV. CDR3 protein: CASSPGTGYTEAFF. The CDR3 nucleotides read TGTGCCAGCAGCCCCGGGACAGGGTACACTGAAGCTTTCTTT.

This clonotype appeared many times. The CDR3 nucleotides are TGTGCCAGCAGCCCGGACAGGGCGGGCTATGGCTACACCTTC. Its translation is CASSPDRAGYGYTF. The chain combines TRBV11-2 with TRBJ1-2, with TRBD1 matching over 8 bases. V was clipped by 5 bases and J by 4 bases; unmatched bases: 6. This CDR3 is built from 14 residues. Germline CDR1 and CDR2: SGHAT and FQNNGV.

This clonotype was seen repeatedly, ten times or more. V gene TRBV28 combines with J gene TRBJ1-5, with 8 bases fitting TRBD1. The ends lost 6 bases at V and 2 bases at J; junction bases unmatched: 6. This CDR3 comprises 15 residues. Germline CDR1 is MDHEN and CDR2 is SYDVKM. The CDR3 sequence: CASRWTGFGNQPQHF. The CDR3 coding sequence is TGTGCCAGCAGATGGACAGGGTTCGGCAATCAGCCCCAGCATTTT.

This clonotype came up a few times. This may be a read error: a much more frequent sequence differs by one nucleotide. The chain uses TRBV6-1 and TRBJ1-1; tentative D call: TRBD1 (6 bases). CDR1 is MNHNS and CDR2 is SASEGT in the germline V gene. This CDR3 comprises 13 residues. CDR3 nucleotides: TGTGCCAGCAGACGGACAGTGAACACTGGAGCTTTCTTT. Protein sequence: CASRRTVNTGAFF.

This clonotype has ten or more counts. The chain has TRBV9 and TRBJ2-7; D ambiguous. CDR1 is SGDLS and CDR2 is YYNGEE in the germline V gene. Between the trimmed V and J ends, which lost 4 bases and 4 bases, there was a span of 12 bases. The CDR3 has 13 amino acids. This CDR3 is CASSPGPWYEQYF. CDR3 bases: TGTGCCAGCAGCCCGGGCCCCTGGTACGAGCAGTACTTC.

In its sample, this clonotype was seen many times. V and J are TRBV6-1 and TRBJ2-2, with 9 bases matching TRBD1. The trim removed 8 bases at V and 6 bases at J, leaving 4 bases unmatched. Germline CDR1 is MNHNS and CDR2 is SASEGT. This CDR3 is 13 amino acids long. The CDR3 nucleotides read TGTGCCAGCTTACAGGGGGCTTCCGGGGAGCTGTTTTTT. The encoded protein is CASLQGASGELFF.

V is TRBV7-3 and J is TRBJ2-6; a weak D match, TRBD2 (5 bases). The CDR3 contains 17 residues. In germline, CDR1 is SGHTA, CDR2 FQGTGA. V gave up 5 bases and J gave up 2 bases, with 16 bases separating them. The CDR3 spells CASSPFPTGTGANVLTF. The CDR3 bases are TGTGCCAGCAGCCCTTTTCCCACGGGAACTGGGGCCAACGTCCTGACTTTC.

This clonotype was seen at least ten times. The V and J genes are TRBV28 and TRBJ2-5; D is perhaps TRBD2 (6 bases). Germline-derived CDR1 and CDR2 are MDHEN and SYDVKM. V was pared by 6 bases and J by 5 bases, with 25 bases between. The CDR3 covers 17 residues. The CDR3 nucleotides are TGTGCCAGCAGGACTCAGACTAGATCTGTCTCGGTGGAGACCCAGTACTTC. Translation: CASRTQTRSVSVETQYF.

This clonotype was counted many times. This chain links TRBV2 with TRBJ2-7, with 10 bases that match TRBD2. V trimming: 6 bases; J trimming: 3 bases; junction bases outside the gene matches: 8. Germline V lookup: CDR1 SNHLY, CDR2 FYNNEI. The CDR3 sequence is 15 residues long. CDR3 in DNA: TGTGCCAGCAGACCCACTAGCGGGATAAACTACGAGCAGTACTTC. This encodes CASRPTSGINYEQYF.

This clonotype was detected ten times or more. V gene TRBV5-4 combines with J gene TRBJ1-5; D may be TRBD1 (6 bases). The V gene lost 0 bases and the J gene lost 2 bases, with 15 bases spanning the gap. The germline V gene encodes CDR1 SGHNT and CDR2 YYREEE (reference sequence). CDR3 length equals 17 residues. CDR3 sequence: CASSLVSRGRGNQPQHF. The CDR3, as DNA: TGTGCCAGCAGCTTGGTCTCCAGGGGACGCGGCAATCAGCCCCAGCATTTT.

The chain employs TRBV11-3 and TRBJ2-5; D tentatively reads TRBD1 or TRBD2 (6 bases each). The ends were cut back, 9 bases at V and 2 bases at J, with 16 bases in the middle. Germline CDR1 reads SGHNT; CDR2 reads YENEEA. This CDR3 region has 14 residues. CDR3 sequence: CASRTTGRQETQYF. In DNA, the CDR3 is TGTGCCAGTAGGACCACAGGGAGGCAAGAGACCCAGTACTTC.